This T cell receptor beta chain stems from a study of CD8+ T cells in alopecia areata. Study background: Treatment of the treated patients consisted of oral tofacitinib, 5 to 10 mg twice daily.

Investigators isolated RNA and reverse transcribed it into cDNA to act as the sequencing template. Profiling relied on immunoSEQ multiplex PCR, and the TCRdb table lists in-frame clones only, not all of them. The sample has fewer than 100,000 clones, around two fifths seen once. Sequencing used CD4+ T cells sorted from blood. The sequence was obtained from a human donor with alopecia areata.

In DNA, the CDR3 is TGCAGCGGCGGACTAGCGGGAGGGCCGCGCACCGGGGAGCTGTTTTTT. Protein product: CSGGLAGGPRTGELFF. The chain joins TRBV29-1 to TRBJ2-2, with 15 bases lining up with TRBD2. From germline, CDR1 is SQVTM and CDR2 ANQGSEA. Trimming removed 7 bases from V and 4 bases from J; junction bases left unmatched: 7. The CDR3 loop spans 16 amino acids.